The 28 T cell receptor beta chains below come from one sample, sequenced in a study of response to subunit inactivated influenza vaccine. TCRdb re-called the RT-PCR reads with MiXCR, one entry per CDR3 protein. The sample lists about 570,000 distinct CDR3 sequences, about 11% occurring once. The same sample was also used in a study of T cells expressing NK-cell markers. That publication notes: Production of TCR beta cDNA relied on 5'RACE template switching with UMIs.

The specimen comprised PBMCs from blood, sampled on the day of vaccination. All receptors come from a man aged 45 to 65 who received an inactivated influenza vaccine.

This clonotype was observed a handful of times. The gene calls are TRBV30 and TRBJ2-1; D is perhaps TRBD1 (5 bases). This CDR3 has 12 amino acids. V was pared by 6 bases and J by 8 bases, with 14 bases between. Germline loops: CDR1 GTSNPN, CDR2 SVGIG (reference sequence). In nucleotides, the CDR3 is TGTGCCTGCTTCCAGGGATTCGATGAGCAGTTCTTC. Protein: CACFQGFDEQFF.

The V call is TRBV12-3 or TRBV12-4, the J call TRBJ2-1, with 7 nucleotides matching TRBD2. This CDR3 is built from 15 residues. J gave up 2 bases and V 7 bases, and 8 bases lay outside the gene matches. This CDR3 reads CASNPGGLAYNEQFF. Written as DNA, the CDR3 is TGTGCCAGCAACCCCGGGGGGTTGGCCTACAATGAGCAGTTCTTC.

This clonotype was detected many times. V usage is TRBV7-2 and J usage is TRBJ2-1; 8 bases match TRBD2. CDR1 and CDR2 from the germline V gene are SGHTA and FQGNSA. This CDR3 is 15 amino acids long. Trimming at V came to 2 bases and at J to 8 bases, leaving 8 bases not matched to a gene. CDR3 sequence: CASSLISGGAYEQFF. The CDR3 DNA sequence: TGTGCCAGCAGCTTAATCTCGGGGGGGGCCTATGAGCAGTTCTTC.

This clonotype was picked up a small number of times. The chain is built from TRBV4-2 and TRBJ2-3, with no clear D. This CDR3 has 14 amino acids. Germline V gene data show CDR1 as LGHNA and CDR2 as YNFKEQ. The V end was cut by 0 bases, the J end by 6 bases, with 10 bases between. The CDR3: CASSQDPSSDTQYF. As DNA, the CDR3 is TGTGCCAGCAGCCAAGATCCCAGCTCCGATACGCAGTATTTT.

This clonotype was seen a handful of times. The rearrangement uses TRBV7-9 and TRBJ2-7; D remains ambiguous. V lost 5 bases to trimming and J lost 6 bases, with 20 bases between them. In germline, CDR1 is SEHNR, CDR2 FQNEAQ (reference sequence). There are 15 residues in the CDR3. CDR3 sequence: CASSPLISDGPEQYF. As DNA, the CDR3 is TGTGCCAGCAGCCCGCTGATCTCGGACGGACCCGAGCAGTACTTC.

This clonotype was observed a few times. This chain uses TRBV27 with TRBJ1-3; no definite D call. The CDR3 is 12 residues long. The ends were cut back, 8 bases at V and 0 bases at J, with 5 bases in the middle. Germline assignment: CDR1 MNHEY and CDR2 SMNVEV (reference sequence). DNA of the CDR3: TGTGCCAGCGGTATCTCTGGAAACACCATATATTTT. It yields the protein CASGISGNTIYF.

This clonotype has a handful of counts. The chain has TRBV5-6 and TRBJ2-1; D unclear. Looked up from germline, CDR1 is SGHDT and CDR2 is YYEEEE. The CDR3 totals 17 residues. V shed 4 bases and J shed 0 bases, with 17 bases lying between them. In DNA, the CDR3 is TGTGCCAGCAGCGCCGCATTAGACCCTAGCTCCTACAATGAGCAGTTCTTC. This gives the protein CASSAALDPSSYNEQFF.

This clonotype occurred a few times. This chain uses TRBV9 with TRBJ2-4, with 7 bases identical to TRBD2. Unmatched junction bases numbered 4, after V lost 0 bases and J lost 7 bases. Germline assignment: CDR1 SGDLS and CDR2 YYNGEE. This CDR3 has 14 residues. The CDR3 loop reads CASSVDAGENIQYF. As DNA, the CDR3 is TGTGCCAGCAGCGTAGATGCGGGAGAGAACATTCAGTACTTC.

There are a few counts of this clonotype. The J gene is TRBJ2-7, the V gene TRBV6-2 or TRBV6-3; 7 positions agree with TRBD2. The CDR3 contains 14 residues. The trim removed 2 bases at V and 5 bases at J, leaving 6 bases unmatched. Germline V lookup: CDR1 MNHEY, CDR2 SVGEGT. DNA for the CDR3: TGTGCCAGCAGTTACGGCGGGGGACTCAACGAGCAGTACTTC. The encoded protein is CASSYGGGLNEQYF.

This clonotype was seen ten or more times. The chain links TRBV29-1 to TRBJ2-5, with 8 bases lining up with TRBD1. Per germline, CDR1 SQVTM and CDR2 ANQGSEA. Unmatched junction bases numbered 4, after V lost 3 bases and J lost 4 bases. CDR3 size: 13 residues. CDR3 sequence reads: CSVDAGGGETQYF. CDR3 nucleotide sequence: TGCAGCGTTGATGCAGGGGGCGGAGAGACCCAGTACTTC.

This clonotype was seen more than once but under ten times. This chain joins TRBV7-7 and TRBJ2-1; 10 nucleotides match TRBD2. The CDR3 loop spans 16 amino acids. With 7 bases clipped from V and 7 bases from J, the junction kept 13 bases outside the gene matches. Germline values: CDR1 SSHAT, CDR2 FNYEAQ (reference sequence). CDR3 sequence reads: CASTPVASGSANEQFF. As DNA, the CDR3 is TGTGCCAGCACCCCGGTGGCTAGCGGGAGTGCTAATGAGCAGTTCTTC. The full variable domain, in which reference TRBV7-7 and TRBJ2-1 provide the parts outside the CDR3, is GAGVSQSPRYKVTKRGQDVTLRCDPISSHATLYWYQQALGQGPEFLTYFNYEAQPDKSGLPSDRFSAERPEGSISTLTIQRTEQRDSAMYRCASTPVASGSANEQFFGPGTRLTVL.

The chain links TRBV13 to TRBJ2-2; 12 bases line up with TRBD2. This CDR3 region has 16 residues. In germline, CDR1 is PRHDT, CDR2 FYEKMQ (reference sequence). V lost 4 bases, J lost 6 bases, and 6 bases stayed unmatched. The CDR3 sequence: CASSSGLAGWAGELFF. DNA of the CDR3: TGTGCCAGCAGCTCGGGACTAGCGGGTTGGGCCGGGGAGCTGTTTTTT.

The sample holds a few counts of this clonotype. The chain employs TRBV10-3 and TRBJ2-2; 11 nucleotides align to TRBD1. CDR1 and CDR2 (germline): ENHRY, SYGVKD. The CDR3 sequence is 18 residues long. V gave up 0 bases and J gave up 6 bases; unmatched junction bases: 9. The CDR3 DNA reads TGTGCCATCAGTGAGTCCCGGACAGGGGGCGGCGTTTCCGGGGAGCTGTTTTTT. Amino acid sequence: CAISESRTGGGVSGELFF.

This clonotype was counted a few times. The chain combines TRBV29-1 with TRBJ2-5, with 7 nucleotides matching TRBD1. Germline assignment: CDR1 SQVTM and CDR2 ANQGSEA. The CDR3 totals 15 residues. V lost 4 bases to trimming and J lost 2 bases; unmatched junction nucleotides: 10. CDR3 in DNA: TGCAGCGTTGGCCTGGACAGGAGCGGTCAAGAGACCCAGTACTTC. It specifies CSVGLDRSGQETQYF.

The rearrangement joins TRBV5-1 to TRBJ2-3; D is perhaps TRBD2 (6 bases). Trimming stripped 1 base from V and 9 bases from J, with 18 bases between. This CDR3 region has 15 residues. The germline V gene has CDR1 SGHRS and CDR2 YFSETQ. The DNA for the CDR3 is TGCGCCAGCAGCTTGATTTTAAGCGAGGGAGGCACGCAGTATTTT. Protein sequence: CASSLILSEGGTQYF.

This clonotype appeared many times. This chain joins TRBV7-9 and TRBJ2-1, with 11 bases fitting TRBD1. The CDR3 runs 15 residues. J was trimmed by 6 bases and V by 6 bases; bases with no gene match: 7. CDR1 is SEHNR, CDR2 FQNEAQ, per germline (reference sequence). CDR3 in DNA: TGTGCCAGCAGGTTTTCCGGGACAGGGGGCAATGAGCAGTTCTTC. Protein product: CASRFSGTGGNEQFF.

This clonotype was counted ten times or more. V is TRBV20-1 and J is TRBJ1-2, with D unclear. The CDR3 has 14 residues. V gave up 0 bases and J gave up 5 bases, with 13 bases separating them. CDR1 and CDR2 (germline): DFQATT, SNEGSKA (reference sequence). The CDR3 here is CSARDPAVGYGYTF. The CDR3 DNA reads TGCAGTGCTAGAGATCCTGCAGTTGGGTATGGCTACACCTTC.

This clonotype was found many times. This chain uses TRBV27 with TRBJ1-6, with 8 bases fitting TRBD1. The germline CDR1 and CDR2 sequences are MNHEY and SMNVEV (reference sequence). V was clipped by 3 bases and J by 7 bases; unmatched bases: 2. CDR3 size: 14 residues. The CDR3 nucleotides are TGTGCCAGCAGTTTGAGGACAGGGAATTCACCCCTCCACTTT. This sequence encodes CASSLRTGNSPLHF.

This chain connects TRBV6-2 or TRBV6-3 to TRBJ2-1; possibly TRBD2 for D (5 bases). Germline V gene sequence: CDR1 MNHEY, CDR2 SVGEGT. The CDR3 spans 11 residues. With 8 bases removed from V and 8 bases from J, the gap between germline ends came to 10 bases. CDR3 nucleotides: TGTGCCAGCGGCGGGCTCGATGAGCAGTTCTTC. Its protein is CASGGLDEQFF.

This clonotype was counted at least ten times. This chain connects TRBV20-1 to TRBJ1-1; no definite D call. CDR1 and CDR2 (germline): DFQATT, SNEGSKA (reference sequence). CDR3 length: 12 residues. V gave up 6 bases and J gave up 4 bases, with 12 bases separating them. CDR3 bases: TGCAGTGCAGTGCCGATGCGCACTGAAGCTTTCTTT. Translating gives CSAVPMRTEAFF.

In its sample, this clonotype was seen a few times. The V gene is TRBV19, the J gene TRBJ2-1, with 7 bases lining up with TRBD2. Germline V CDR1 and CDR2: LNHDA, SQIVND (reference sequence). This CDR3 spans 18 amino acids. V lost 3 bases and J lost 3; bases outside the gene matches: 14. CDR3 protein: CASSIRDSSGDDYNEQFF. The DNA for the CDR3 is TGTGCCAGTAGTATTCGGGATTCTAGCGGTGACGACTACAATGAGCAGTTCTTC.

This clonotype was detected only a few times. The chain carries TRBV6-4 and TRBJ2-3; D gene ambiguous. CDR1 MRHNA and CDR2 SNTAGT come from the germline V gene. The V end was cut by 4 bases, the J end by 6 bases, with 14 bases between. This CDR3 has 14 amino acids. This CDR3 is CASSARPDMDTQYF. The CDR3 DNA reads as TGTGCCAGCAGTGCCCGACCAGACATGGATACGCAGTATTTT.

The chain is built from TRBV12-3 or TRBV12-4 and TRBJ2-7; D remains unclear. The CDR3 runs 14 residues. V lost 4 bases and J lost 0, with 10 bases in between. As DNA, the CDR3 is TGTGCCAGCAGTTCAAGGACGGACTCCTACGAGCAGTACTTC. Its translation is CASSSRTDSYEQYF.

This clonotype was detected only a few times. The V gene is TRBV9, the J gene TRBJ2-5; 13 bases agree with TRBD2. This CDR3 region has 16 residues. Germline CDR1 is SGDLS and CDR2 is YYNGEE. Trimming took 1 base from V and 5 from J; bases not matched to a gene: 5. This CDR3 reads CASSVLGLAGMETQYF. The CDR3 DNA reads as TGTGCCAGCAGCGTATTGGGACTAGCGGGAATGGAGACCCAGTACTTC.

The rearrangement joins TRBV7-9 to TRBJ1-1; no reliable D call. CDR1 SEHNR and CDR2 FQNEAQ come from the germline V gene (reference sequence). V was shortened by 6 bases and J by 3 bases, with 11 bases between the two germline ends. CDR3 length: 13 amino acids. The chain's CDR3 is CASSSTLDTEAFF. The CDR3 region has the DNA TGTGCCAGCAGTTCGACACTTGACACTGAAGCTTTCTTT. The whole variable domain, filled in from reference TRBV7-9 and TRBJ1-1, reads DTGVSQNPRHKITKRGQNVTFRCDPISEHNRLYWYRQTLGQGPEFLTYFQNEAQLEKSRLLSDRFSAERPKGSFSTLEIQRTEQGDSAMYLCASSSTLDTEAFFGQGTRLTVV.

V gene TRBV27 combines with J gene TRBJ2-2; TRBD2 matches at 12 bases. Trimming at V came to 6 bases and at J to 6 bases, leaving 11 bases not matched to a gene. This CDR3 comprises 17 residues. Germline CDR1 is MNHEY and CDR2 is SMNVEV (reference sequence). CDR3 DNA: TGTGCCAGCAGAAAAGGGCCTAGCGGGGGGGCCTCCGGGGAGCTGTTTTTT. Its translation: CASRKGPSGGASGELFF.

This clonotype has a count of ten or more. The chain carries TRBV11-2 and TRBJ2-7, with unresolved D. Germline-derived CDR1 and CDR2 are SGHAT and FQNNGV. V was pared by 1 base and J by 2 bases, with 9 bases between. The CDR3 has 14 amino acids. CDR3 sequence reads: CASSLGRNTYEQYF. The DNA for the CDR3 is TGTGCCAGCAGCTTAGGCAGAAACACCTACGAGCAGTACTTC.

This clonotype turned up a few times. V is TRBV14 and J is TRBJ2-1; a possible D gene is TRBD2 (5 bases). The CDR3 has 14 residues. The V end lost 2 bases, the J end lost 6 bases, and 11 bases lay between the germline ends. Per the germline V gene, CDR1 is SGHDN and CDR2 is FVKESK. CDR3 bases: TGTGCCAGCAGCCAATGGGTAGGGAGCAATGAGCAGTTCTTC. It is translated as CASSQWVGSNEQFF.